Sequencing of this T cell receptor beta chain was carried out in a study of T cell responses to AZD1222 COVID-19 vaccine. Study findings and constraints: Clonal diversity may have been underestimated in mostly white British donors.

TCRdb's copy holds only in-frame clones and misses some; the assay was immunoSEQ multiplex PCR. The sample lists 100,000 to 150,000 clones, roughly nine tenths occurring once. This CDR3 is built from 15 residues. Germline V gives CDR1 SNHLY, CDR2 FYNNEI. V lost 7 bases and J 3 bases, leaving 15 bases between the germline ends. Worth noting for this clone: What it binds is unknown.

Sequenced material: peripheral blood, taken on day 0 of AZD1222 vaccination. The V and J genes are TRBV2 and TRBJ1-4; a weak D match, TRBD1 (5 bases). The receptor was derived from an adult in good health. In DNA form, the CDR3 reads TGTGCCAGCAAAGCTTCGACAGCCCCTAATGAAAAACTGTTTTTT. Protein product: CASKASTAPNEKLFF.